This T cell receptor (beta chain) was obtained from a study of T cell responses to AZD1222 COVID-19 vaccine. In regard to this clone: Its antigen is currently unknown.

The data were produced by immunoSEQ multiplex PCR, yet TCRdb's version contains in-frame clones alone and is incomplete. The data hold some 150,000 clones, with around 88% observed a single time. Trimming took off 3 bases at V and 0 bases at J, with 9 bases between the two ends. Germline values: CDR1 LNHDA, CDR2 SQIVND (reference sequence). The CDR3 length is 15 residues. Findings and limits, study-wide: Once two AZD1222 doses were given, Spike-specific TCR breadth and depth went up. There were repertoire samples only from the period after the peak T cell response.

The source was peripheral blood, collected on day 0 of AZD1222 vaccination. The receptor's source is an adult in good health. The rearrangement uses TRBV19 and TRBJ2-1; the D is unclear. This CDR3 is CASSINSYSYNEQFF. CDR3 coding DNA: TGTGCCAGTAGTATCAACAGTTACTCCTACAATGAGCAGTTCTTC. Supplemented by reference TRBV19 and TRBJ2-1, the full variable domain reads DGGITQSPKYLFRKEGQNVTLSCEQNLNHDAMYWYRQDPGQGLRLIYYSQIVNDFQKGDIAEGYSVSREKKESFPLTVTSAQKNPTAFYLCASSINSYSYNEQFFGPGTRLTVL.